This T cell receptor (beta chain) is from a study of molecular identifiers for immune sequencing clone quantification. Study in general: In replicates, RNA taken from around 20,000 or 100,000 naive CD8 cells was divided five ways, and four portions underwent sequencing. Study-wide results and caveats: For effector cells, clones above 20 RNA copies held over 98% of molecules; for naive cells, under 1%.

This clonotype has a count of ten or more. Its specificity is not known. One entry per CDR3 protein results from TCRdb running MiXCR on the PCR reads. The sample consists of tens of thousands of distinct CDR3 sequences, roughly 21% of them appearing once. The CDR3 length is 12 residues. Germline CDR1 and CDR2: LNHDA and SQIVND (reference sequence). The germline V and J ends were trimmed by 3 bases and 9 bases, with 6 bases remaining between them. Sorting was used to obtain naive CD8 T cells (CD8+CD4-CCR7+CD45RA+). The rearrangement joins TRBV19 to TRBJ1-6; no reliable D call. What was sequenced was naive CD8+ T cells from blood, with Jurkat cell RNA spiked in. Regarding subset: FACS-sorted CD8+CD4-CCR7+CD45RA+ naive T cells. The sequence was obtained from a human donor in good health. Some libraries in this study had Jurkat cell RNA spiked in. The CDR3 is CASSISGSPLHF. The CDR3 nucleotides are TGTGCCAGTAGTATCTCTGGTTCACCCCTCCACTTT.